The 10 T cell receptor beta chains below all came from one sample that was sequenced in a study of Ad26.COV2.S vaccination and SARS-CoV-2 variants. Treatment defined: roughly 20 received Ad26.COV2.S at low or high dose, single or two shots; roughly 5 received placebo; per-sample allocation not given. On day 63 after the first injection, vaccine and placebo recipients gave samples. Profiled with immunoSEQ multiplex PCR; TCRdb holds only in-frame clones, not every one. The table includes about 480,000 clones, roughly 87% detected once. Sample: peripheral blood, taken in a trial of Ad26.COV2.S vaccine versus placebo. The origin of the receptors is a person between 18 and 60 years old who received the Ad26.COV2.S COVID-19 vaccine or a placebo.

The chain uses TRBV4-3 and TRBJ2-1; 7 bases match TRBD2. CDR1 is LGHNA and CDR2 is YSLEER in the germline V gene. Trimming removed 0 bases from V and 9 bases from J; junction bases left unmatched: 2. This CDR3 contains 13 residues. CDR3: CASSQEGGFEQFF. Written as DNA, the CDR3 is TGCGCCAGCAGCCAAGAGGGGGGGTTTGAGCAGTTCTTC.

This clone occurred once. The chain is built from TRBV5-6 and TRBJ1-2; TRBD1 matches 7 bases. The V and J ends lost 4 bases and 4 bases, in that order; junction bases with no gene match: 13. CDR1 and CDR2 (germline): SGHDT, YYEEEE. The CDR3 totals 16 residues. CDR3 residues: CASSISGRQGSYGYTF. The CDR3 coding sequence is TGTGCCAGCAGCATCTCCGGTAGACAGGGCTCCTATGGCTACACCTTC.

V gene TRBV5-1 combines with J gene TRBJ2-6, with D uncertain. The CDR3 totals 16 residues. Trimming took 3 bases from V and 5 from J, leaving 15 bases between them. The V gene's germline CDR1 is SGHRS and CDR2 YFSETQ. Here the CDR3 reads CASSSNLDKRANVLTF. In DNA, the CDR3 is TGCGCCAGCAGCTCGAACTTAGATAAAAGGGCCAACGTCCTGACTTTC.

The chain is built from TRBV7-3 and TRBJ2-5, with D perhaps matching TRBD1 (6 bases). V was pared by 5 bases and J by 4 bases, with 11 bases between. Germline CDR1 is SGHTA and CDR2 is FQGTGA. The CDR3 runs 13 residues. The DNA of the CDR3 is TGTGCCAGCAGCCCGACAGGCGGAGAGACCCAGTACTTC. Protein: CASSPTGGETQYF. The full variable domain, with the rest looked up from reference TRBV7-3 and TRBJ2-5, is GAGVSQTPSNKVTEKGKYVELRCDPISGHTALYWYRQSLGQGPEFLIYFQGTGAADDSGLPNDRFFAVRPEGSVSTLKIQRTERGDSAVYLCASSPTGGETQYFGPGTRLLVL.

The DNA of the CDR3 is TGTGCCAGCAGCTCCCAGGGGGCGCGGTACAATGAGCAGTTCTTC. This codes for CASSSQGARYNEQFF. The chain is built from TRBV11-2 and TRBJ2-1; 8 bases line up with TRBD1. Germline trimming cut 4 bases from V and 4 bases from J; bases unmatched to any gene: 6. CDR3 length: 15 residues. CDR1 and CDR2 (germline): SGHAT, FQNNGV.

The chain carries TRBV19 and TRBJ2-5, with D perhaps matching TRBD2 (5 bases). This CDR3 is built from 13 residues. Germline values: CDR1 LNHDA, CDR2 SQIVND (reference sequence). V was cut by 3 bases and J by 4 bases, with 9 bases left in between. CDR3 sequence reads: CASSISSAETQYF. The DNA of the CDR3 is TGTGCCAGTAGTATCAGTAGCGCAGAGACCCAGTACTTC.

V and J are TRBV20-1 and TRBJ1-1, with 7 positions matching TRBD1. The junction had 4 bases not matched to a gene; V was cut back by 4 bases and J by 8 bases. Per the germline V gene, CDR1 is DFQATT and CDR2 is SNEGSKA (reference sequence). CDR3 length: 11 amino acids. The CDR3 DNA sequence: TGCAGTGCTACCCGGGACAGCGAAGCTTTCTTT. Amino acid sequence: CSATRDSEAFF.

This chain joins TRBV6-2 or TRBV6-3 and TRBJ2-1, with 7 positions matching TRBD2. J gave up 0 bases and V 4 bases, and 6 bases lay outside the gene matches. The CDR3 has 16 amino acids. CDR1 is MNHEY, CDR2 SVGEGT, per germline. The CDR3 DNA reads TGTGCCAGCAGTTCCCCTGGCGGGAGCTCCTACAATGAGCAGTTCTTC. Translated: CASSSPGGSSYNEQFF.

The chain recombines TRBV5-5 with TRBJ2-7; D unresolved. V was cut by 0 bases and J by 2 bases, with 9 bases left in between. CDR1 and CDR2 from the germline V gene are SGHKS and YYEKEE (reference sequence). This CDR3 is built from 14 residues. The CDR3 loop is CASSLGLLPYEQYF. In nucleotides, the CDR3 is TGTGCCAGCAGCTTGGGGCTTCTCCCCTACGAGCAGTACTTC.

J is TRBJ1-5 and V is TRBV28; TRBD1 matches at 7 bases. The length of the CDR3 is 15 residues. The J segment lost 4 bases and the V segment lost 1 base, leaving 4 bases of the junction unmatched. The V gene's germline CDR1 is MDHEN and CDR2 SYDVKM. CDR3 residues: CASSLSGQINQPQHF. The CDR3 DNA reads TGTGCCAGCAGTTTATCGGGACAGATAAATCAGCCCCAGCATTTT.